This TCR beta chain is drawn from a study of T-cell memory formation after mild COVID-19. On the study more broadly: TCR clusters mostly belonged to single donors. Study outcomes and limitations: The study found balanced CD4/CD8 in clones contracting day 15 to 85 and a CD4+ lean in later expanders. Chiefly within CM and EM were the contracting CD4+ clones; CD8+ ones were within EMRA.

5'RACE with constant-segment primers yielded barcoded, UMI-tagged TCR alpha and TCR beta cDNA libraries. TCRdb re-derived calls from the 5' RACE reads in MiXCR, one entry per CDR3 protein. The data contain a few hundred thousand distinct CDR3 sequences, about 22% of them singletons. Of note for this clonotype: Its antigen is still unknown.

The CDR3 spans 13 residues. Germline-derived CDR1 and CDR2 are MGHDK and SYGVNS. With 3 bases removed from V and 8 bases from J, the gap between germline ends came to 12 bases. The J gene is TRBJ2-3, the V gene TRBV25-1; D perhaps matches TRBD1 (6 bases). The receptor was isolated from an adult woman who had mild COVID-19 (a few samples of this study predate the infection). Cell type and time point are not known. Sequencing was carried out using PBMCs or a T cell subset sorted from them (not recorded which). The CDR3 nucleotides are TGTGCCAGCAGTGAGGGGGCGCTTCGTACGCAGTATTTT. It specifies CASSEGALRTQYF. The full variable domain, with the rest looked up from reference TRBV25-1 and TRBJ2-3, is EADIYQTPRYLVIGTGKKITLECSQTMGHDKMYWYQQDPGMELHLIHYSYGVNSTEKGDLSSESTVSRIRTEHFPLTLESARPSHTSQYLCASSEGALRTQYFGPGTRLTVL.